This T cell receptor (beta chain) was sequenced during a study of regulatory T cells in long-lasting Graves disease. Findings and limits, study-wide: Fewer public clonotypes were shared by new patients (around 990) than by persistent patients (about 2,700).

iRepertoire HTBI primers and Arm-PCR of CDR3 regions built TCR beta libraries. In the authors' workflow: Under 75 TRBV and about 14 TRBJ segments were identified across samples. TCRdb re-analysed the multiplex PCR reads in MiXCR, keeping a single row per CDR3 protein. The V and J calls were not made by the authors but by TCRdb's processing. The profile covers about 470,000 distinct CDR3 sequences, with roughly 20% appearing a single time and over 7.5% taken by the ten largest. The CDR3 contains 13 residues. Trimming cost V 6 bases and J 2 bases, with 7 bases left between them. Sample time point: persistent/refractory GD, antithyroid drugs over 5 years with positive TRAb. The TCR library was prepared using RNA isolated from PBMCs. Graves' disease diagnoses used American Thyroid Association guidelines. As to this clonotype: What it recognizes is unknown.

The sequences come from peripheral blood mononuclear cells (PBMCs), collected when the disease was refractory, from a patient treated with antithyroid drugs. This receptor was taken from a female donor with Graves disease. This rearrangement joins TRBV12-3 or TRBV12-4 to TRBJ2-2, with no clear D. The CDR3 reads CASRSGNTGELFF. CDR3 DNA: TGTGCCAGCAGGTCCGGAAACACCGGGGAGCTGTTTTTT.